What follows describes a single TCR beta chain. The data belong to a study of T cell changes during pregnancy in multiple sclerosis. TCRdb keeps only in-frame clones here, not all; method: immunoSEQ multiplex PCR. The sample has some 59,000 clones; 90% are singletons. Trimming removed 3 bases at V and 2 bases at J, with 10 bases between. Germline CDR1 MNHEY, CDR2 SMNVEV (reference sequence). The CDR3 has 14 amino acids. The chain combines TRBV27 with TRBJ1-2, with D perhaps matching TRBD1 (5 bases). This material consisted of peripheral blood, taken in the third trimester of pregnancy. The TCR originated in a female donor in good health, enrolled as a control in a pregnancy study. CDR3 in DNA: TGTGCCAGCAGTTTCCGCGACAGCAACTATGGCTACACCTTC. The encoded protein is CASSFRDSNYGYTF.